The clone carrying this T cell receptor (beta chain) turned up a few times. Antigen unknown. The second PCR ran roughly 6 to 11 cycles with a sample-barcoded 5' primer and J-beta primers. Tags on each cDNA molecule came from a template-switch adaptor with 12 random nucleotides. Each CDR3 protein is one row after TCRdb ran MiXCR on the 5' RACE reads. The sample lists about 1.6 million distinct CDR3 sequences; 30% to 35% were seen once. The amount of total RNA extracted per sample was at least 5.5 micrograms. The data were obtained in a study of blood T cells in healthy people across ages. Trimming removed 1 base at V and 2 bases at J, with 9 bases between. The CDR3 length is 15 residues. The germline gives CDR1 SEHNR, CDR2 FQNEAQ (reference sequence). Findings and limits, study-wide: A roughly linear fall in TCR beta diversity per million T cells was seen with increasing age. Estimates based on one million T cells were treated as lower bounds.

This rearrangement joins TRBV7-9 to TRBJ2-1; D is possibly TRBD2 (6 bases). The source of this sequence is a woman aged 25 to 39 in good health. Material for sequencing was blood. CDR3 coding DNA: TGTGCCAGCAGCTTAGGGATAGCGGCCTACAATGAGCAGTTCTTC. The encoded protein is CASSLGIAAYNEQFF.